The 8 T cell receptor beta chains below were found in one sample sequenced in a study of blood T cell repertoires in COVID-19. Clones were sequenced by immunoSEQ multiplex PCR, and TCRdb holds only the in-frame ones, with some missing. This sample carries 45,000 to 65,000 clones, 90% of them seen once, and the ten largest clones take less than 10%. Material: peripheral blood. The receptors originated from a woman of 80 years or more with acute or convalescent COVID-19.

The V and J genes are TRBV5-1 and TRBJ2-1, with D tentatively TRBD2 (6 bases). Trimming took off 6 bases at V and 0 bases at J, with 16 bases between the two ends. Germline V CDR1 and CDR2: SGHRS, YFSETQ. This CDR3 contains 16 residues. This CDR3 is CASTREPLSSYNEQFF. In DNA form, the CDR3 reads TGCGCCAGCACTCGGGAGCCCCTCAGCTCCTACAATGAGCAGTTCTTC.

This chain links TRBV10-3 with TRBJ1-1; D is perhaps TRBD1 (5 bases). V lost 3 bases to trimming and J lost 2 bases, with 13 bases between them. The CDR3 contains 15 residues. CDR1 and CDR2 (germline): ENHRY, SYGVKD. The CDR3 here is CAISDRQTYNTEAFF. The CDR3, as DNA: TGTGCCATCAGTGACCGACAGACCTATAACACTGAAGCTTTCTTT.

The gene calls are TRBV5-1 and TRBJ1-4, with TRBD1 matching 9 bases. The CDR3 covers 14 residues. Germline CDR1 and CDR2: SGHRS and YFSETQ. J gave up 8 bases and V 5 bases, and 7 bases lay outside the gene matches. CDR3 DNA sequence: TGCGCCAGCAGGAGACAGGGGGGAGACGAAAAACTGTTTTTT. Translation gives CASRRQGGDEKLFF.

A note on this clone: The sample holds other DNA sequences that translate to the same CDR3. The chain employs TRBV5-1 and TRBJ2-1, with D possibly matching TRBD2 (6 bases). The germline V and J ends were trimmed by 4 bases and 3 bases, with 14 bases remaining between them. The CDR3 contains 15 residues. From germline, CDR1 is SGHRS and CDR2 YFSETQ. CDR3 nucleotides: TGCGCCAGCAGCGGTCAGGGAGGAAGCTACAATGAGCAGTTCTTC. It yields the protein CASSGQGGSYNEQFF.

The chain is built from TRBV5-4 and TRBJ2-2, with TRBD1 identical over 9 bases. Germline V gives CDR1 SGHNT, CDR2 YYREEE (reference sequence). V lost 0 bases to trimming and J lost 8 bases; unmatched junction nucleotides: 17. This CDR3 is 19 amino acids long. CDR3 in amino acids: CASSLVRAGQGLRVGELFF. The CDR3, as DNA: TGTGCCAGCAGCTTGGTGCGGGCGGGACAGGGTTTGCGGGTTGGGGAGCTGTTTTTT.

This chain's CDR3 is CASSHIGQGNYGYTF. CDR3 in DNA: TGTGCCAGCAGCCATATTGGACAGGGGAACTATGGCTACACCTTC. V and J are TRBV7-9 and TRBJ1-2, with 9 bases identical to TRBD1. This CDR3 is built from 15 residues. CDR1 and CDR2 from the germline V gene are SEHNR and FQNEAQ (reference sequence). Trimming removed 5 bases from V and 2 bases from J; junction bases left unmatched: 6.

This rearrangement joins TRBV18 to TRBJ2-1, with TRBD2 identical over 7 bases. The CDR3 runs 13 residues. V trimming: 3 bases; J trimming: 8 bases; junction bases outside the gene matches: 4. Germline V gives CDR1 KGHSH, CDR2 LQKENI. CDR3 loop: CASSPRGGDEQFF. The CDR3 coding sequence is TGTGCCAGCTCACCGCGGGGAGGGGATGAGCAGTTCTTC.

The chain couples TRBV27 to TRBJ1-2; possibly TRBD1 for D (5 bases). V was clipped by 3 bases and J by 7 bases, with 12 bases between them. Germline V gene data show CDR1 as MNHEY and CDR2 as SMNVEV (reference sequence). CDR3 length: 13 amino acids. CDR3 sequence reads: CASSFGAGSGYTF. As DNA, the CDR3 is TGTGCCAGCAGTTTTGGGGCAGGTTCTGGCTACACCTTC.